The next 22 T cell receptor beta chains were all read from a single sample in a study of T cell responses to AZD1222 COVID-19 vaccine. Clones were read by immunoSEQ multiplex PCR, and TCRdb kept only the in-frame ones, dropping some. The data show about 150,000 clones, 90% to 95% seen once. The source was peripheral blood, collected 28 days after the second AZD1222 dose. These receptors came from an adult who received the AZD1222 COVID-19 vaccine.

The rearrangement joins TRBV4-1 to TRBJ2-7; TRBD1 aligns across 9 bases. V was clipped by 4 bases and J by 5 bases; unmatched bases: 9. Germline lookup yields CDR1 MGHRA and CDR2 YSYEKL. The CDR3 runs 15 residues. CDR3 amino acids: CASSPSGTGIHEQYF. The CDR3 region has the DNA TGCGCCAGCAGCCCTTCCGGGACAGGGATCCACGAGCAGTACTTC.

This chain uses TRBV5-1 with TRBJ2-5, with 9 bases aligning to TRBD1. Germline lookup yields CDR1 SGHRS and CDR2 YFSETQ. V gave up 4 bases and J gave up 6 bases; unmatched junction bases: 7. The CDR3 has 14 amino acids. The CDR3 DNA is TGCGCCAGCAGCCTGGGACAGGGAGGGCAGACCCAGTACTTC. Amino acid sequence: CASSLGQGGQTQYF.

The chain has TRBV6-6 and TRBJ1-2; possibly TRBD1 for D (5 bases). The CDR3 runs to 14 residues. Deletions cut 7 bases from V and 4 bases from J, with 16 bases between. Germline lookup yields CDR1 MNHNY and CDR2 SVGAGI (reference sequence). The CDR3 coding sequence is TGTGCCAGCAATACGCGACAGAACGGCTATGGCTACACCTTC. Its translation is CASNTRQNGYGYTF.

The chain links TRBV18 to TRBJ1-1, with 8 bases lining up with TRBD1. V was pared by 4 bases and J by 5 bases, with 9 bases of the junction left unmatched. This CDR3 has 15 amino acids. Germline CDR1 reads KGHSH; CDR2 reads LQKENI. In nucleotides, the CDR3 is TGTGCCAGCTCACAGGGGACAGGCTACGGGACTGAAGCTTTCTTT. It translates to CASSQGTGYGTEAFF. Complete variable domain (other parts from reference TRBV18 and TRBJ1-1): NAGVMQNPRHLVRRRGQEARLRCSPMKGHSHVYWYRQLPEEGLKFMVYLQKENIIDESGMPKERFSAEFPKEGPSILRIQQVVRGDSAAYFCASSQGTGYGTEAFFGQGTRLTVV.

The V call is TRBV9, the J call TRBJ1-2, with 7 bases identical to TRBD1. V was pared by 6 bases and J by 7 bases, with 15 bases of the junction left unmatched. Germline CDR1 SGDLS, CDR2 YYNGEE. The CDR3 runs 15 residues. The CDR3 DNA follows: TGTGCCAGCACCCTCCTTACTACAGGGGTTGCTGGCTACACCTTC. Protein: CASTLLTTGVAGYTF.

CDR3 residues: CASSRGPSSGEETQYF. In DNA, the CDR3 is TGTGCCAGCAGTCGAGGTCCTTCTAGCGGGGAAGAGACCCAGTACTTC. The gene calls are TRBV4-2 and TRBJ2-5, with 9 nucleotides matching TRBD2. The CDR3 spans 16 residues. CDR1 LGHNA and CDR2 YNFKEQ come from the germline V gene. V was clipped by 6 bases and J by 3 bases; unmatched bases: 11.

The CDR3 loop is CSALNTGELFF. Here the CDR3 DNA reads TGCAGTGCTCTGAACACCGGGGAGCTGTTTTTT. The chain uses TRBV20-1 and TRBJ2-2; D not resolved. Trimming stripped 5 bases from V and 1 base from J, with 2 bases between. Germline V gives CDR1 DFQATT, CDR2 SNEGSKA (reference sequence). The CDR3 spans 11 residues.

The chain employs TRBV7-2 and TRBJ2-5; D gene uncertain. V dropped 6 bases and J dropped 4 bases, with 9 bases sitting between them. Germline CDR1 and CDR2: SGHTA and FQGNSA. The CDR3 loop spans 12 amino acids. CDR3 loop: CASSAFAETQYF. CDR3 nucleotide sequence: TGTGCCAGCAGTGCTTTCGCAGAGACCCAGTACTTC.

The V and J genes are TRBV5-4 and TRBJ2-3, with 14 bases aligning to TRBD2. Trimming removed 4 bases from V and 5 bases from J; junction bases left unmatched: 9. This CDR3 spans 17 amino acids. In germline, CDR1 is SGHNT, CDR2 YYREEE (reference sequence). This CDR3 is CASSPGTSGGPRDTQYF. In DNA form, the CDR3 reads TGTGCCAGCAGCCCCGGGACTAGCGGGGGCCCGAGAGATACGCAGTATTTT.

As to this clone: Other DNA sequences in the same sample also yield this CDR3. The CDR3 nucleotides are TGTGCCAGCAGTTATTCTCTGGGCACTGAAGCTTTCTTT. Translating it yields CASSYSLGTEAFF. This rearrangement joins TRBV6-2 or TRBV6-3 to TRBJ1-1; the D is unclear. The germline V gene has CDR1 MNHEY and CDR2 SVGEGT. CDR3 size: 13 residues. The V gene lost 3 bases and the J gene lost 4 bases, with 9 bases spanning the gap.

The J gene is TRBJ2-7, the V gene TRBV2; no definite D call. Germline lookup yields CDR1 SNHLY and CDR2 FYNNEI. The germline V and J ends were trimmed by 6 bases and 0 bases, with 9 bases remaining between them. The CDR3 is 13 amino acids. DNA of the CDR3: TGTGCCAGCAGCGCCGGGCTCTCCTACGAGCAGTACTTC. Its translation is CASSAGLSYEQYF.

The genes are TRBV9 and TRBJ1-1; TRBD1 matches 10 bases. In germline, CDR1 is SGDLS, CDR2 YYNGEE. The V and J ends lost 3 bases and 5 bases, in that order; junction bases with no gene match: 7. This CDR3 has 15 residues. CDR3 coding DNA: TGTGCCAGCAGCGCCCGACAGGGGGCTTGGACTGAAGCTTTCTTT. Amino acids: CASSARQGAWTEAFF.

V and J are TRBV5-4 and TRBJ1-3; 8 nucleotides align to TRBD1. J was trimmed by 11 bases and V by 2 bases; bases with no gene match: 6. The CDR3 has 13 amino acids. CDR1 and CDR2 from the germline V gene are SGHNT and YYREEE (reference sequence). The CDR3 DNA reads TGTGCCAGCAGCTTCCTACAGGGGGACGCCATATATTTT. Protein sequence: CASSFLQGDAIYF.

The chain employs TRBV27 and TRBJ1-5, with 8 bases aligning to TRBD1. J lost 6 bases, V lost 7 bases, and 8 bases had no gene match. Germline values: CDR1 MNHEY, CDR2 SMNVEV (reference sequence). This CDR3 comprises 14 residues. The CDR3 is CASKETGARQPQHF. The CDR3 nucleotides read TGTGCCAGCAAAGAGACAGGGGCTCGTCAGCCCCAGCATTTT.

The V call is TRBV7-7, the J call TRBJ1-5; D remains ambiguous. Germline V gives CDR1 SSHAT, CDR2 FNYEAQ (reference sequence). The CDR3 contains 13 residues. The CDR3 nucleotides are TGTGCTAGCTCGGACGGCTTTACTGGGCCCCAGCATTTT. It codes for CASSDGFTGPQHF.

This clone was observed once. The V call is TRBV4-1, the J call TRBJ1-1, with unresolved D. The CDR3 loop spans 15 amino acids. V was cut by 0 bases and J by 3 bases, with 11 bases left in between. CDR1 is MGHRA and CDR2 is YSYEKL in the germline V gene. DNA of the CDR3: TGCGCCAGCAGCCAAGATCCGGGAATGGACACTGAAGCTTTCTTT. Its protein is CASSQDPGMDTEAFF.

This clone appeared a single time. The chain uses TRBV2 and TRBJ2-5; D possibly corresponds to TRBD1 (7 bases). V was shortened by 6 bases and J by 1 base, with 12 bases between the two germline ends. The CDR3 runs 14 residues. Looked up from germline, CDR1 is SNHLY and CDR2 is FYNNEI. For the CDR3, the DNA is TGTGCCAGCAGCCAGGGGGGCCCCCAAGAGACCCAGTACTTC. It is translated as CASSQGGPQETQYF.

The genes are TRBV6-4 and TRBJ1-1; D is unclear. The germline gives CDR1 MRHNA, CDR2 SNTAGT. The CDR3 sequence is 13 residues long. Trimming took off 3 bases at V and 4 bases at J, with 9 bases between the two ends. CDR3 in DNA: TGTGCCAGCAGTGAAGAACAAGCCACTGAAGCTTTCTTT. It yields the protein CASSEEQATEAFF.

The chain is built from TRBV9 and TRBJ2-3, with TRBD2 identical over 10 bases. Looked up from germline, CDR1 is SGDLS and CDR2 is YYNGEE. The V gene end was trimmed by 3 bases and the J gene end by 0 bases; junction bases not matched to a gene: 4. This CDR3 comprises 16 residues. The CDR3 DNA reads TGTGCCAGCAGCGACCCTAGCGGGAGTAGCACAGATACGCAGTATTTT. Translating gives CASSDPSGSSTDTQYF.

The V call is TRBV3-1 (or the pseudogene TRBV3-2), the J call TRBJ2-4; the D gene could be TRBD1 or TRBD2 (5 bases each). Between the trimmed V and J ends, which lost 4 bases and 1 base, there was a span of 14 bases. The germline CDR1 and CDR2 sequences are LGHDT and YNNKEL (reference sequence). This CDR3 region has 16 residues. This CDR3 reads CASSREGFAAKNIQYF. CDR3 DNA: TGTGCCAGCAGCCGTGAGGGGTTTGCGGCCAAAAACATTCAGTACTTC.

The rearrangement joins TRBV7-9 to TRBJ2-7; D gene unclear. The CDR3 covers 11 residues. Deletions cut 4 bases from V and 3 bases from J, with 4 bases between. Germline V CDR1 and CDR2: SEHNR, FQNEAQ (reference sequence). The CDR3 reads CASSSNYEQYF. The CDR3 DNA is TGTGCCAGCAGCTCCAACTACGAGCAGTACTTC.

Only a few counts were recorded for this clone. The rearrangement uses TRBV15 and TRBJ2-5, with D perhaps matching TRBD2 (7 bases). The germline CDR1 and CDR2 sequences are LNHNV and YYDKDF (reference sequence). V lost 3 bases and J 4 bases, leaving 12 bases between the germline ends. The CDR3 runs 14 residues. CDR3 DNA sequence: TGTGCCACCAGCAGGAGGGGGGGTGTAGAGACCCAGTACTTC. It yields the protein CATSRRGGVETQYF.